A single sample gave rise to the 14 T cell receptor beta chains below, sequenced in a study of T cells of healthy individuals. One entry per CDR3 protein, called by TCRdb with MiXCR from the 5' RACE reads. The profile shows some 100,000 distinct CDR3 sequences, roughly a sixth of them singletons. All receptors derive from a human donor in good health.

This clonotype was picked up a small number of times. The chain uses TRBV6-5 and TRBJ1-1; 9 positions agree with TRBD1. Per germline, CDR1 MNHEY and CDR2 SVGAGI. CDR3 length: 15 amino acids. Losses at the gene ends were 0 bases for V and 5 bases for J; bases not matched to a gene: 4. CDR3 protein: CASSYSNRGLTEAFF. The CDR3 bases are TGTGCCAGCAGTTACTCCAACAGGGGGCTAACTGAAGCTTTCTTT.

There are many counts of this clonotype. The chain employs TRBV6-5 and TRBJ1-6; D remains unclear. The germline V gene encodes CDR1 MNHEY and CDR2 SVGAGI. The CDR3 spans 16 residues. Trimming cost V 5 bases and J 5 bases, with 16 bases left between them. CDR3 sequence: CASSKGRSGHNSPLHF. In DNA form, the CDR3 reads TGTGCCAGCAGTAAAGGGCGGTCGGGCCATAATTCACCCCTCCACTTT.

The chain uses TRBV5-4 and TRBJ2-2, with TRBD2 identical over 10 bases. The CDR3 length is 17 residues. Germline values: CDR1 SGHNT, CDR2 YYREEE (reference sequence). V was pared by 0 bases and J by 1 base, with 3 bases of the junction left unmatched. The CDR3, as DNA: TGTGCCAGCAGCTTGGTGGCTAGCGGGAGGAACACCGGGGAGCTGTTTTTT. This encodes CASSLVASGRNTGELFF.

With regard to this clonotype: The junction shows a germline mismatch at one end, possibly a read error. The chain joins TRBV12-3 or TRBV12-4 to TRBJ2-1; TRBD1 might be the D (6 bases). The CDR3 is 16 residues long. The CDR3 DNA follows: TGTGCCGGCAGGTATGAATACGGGACACCTAACAATGAGCAGTTCTTC. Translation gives CAGRYEYGTPNNEQFF.

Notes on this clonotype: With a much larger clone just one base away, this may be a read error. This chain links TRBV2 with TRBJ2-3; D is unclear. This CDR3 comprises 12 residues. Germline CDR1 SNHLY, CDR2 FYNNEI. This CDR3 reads CAGSEVVDTQYF. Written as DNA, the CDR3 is TGTGCCGGCAGTGAGGTCGTGGATACGCAGTATTTT.

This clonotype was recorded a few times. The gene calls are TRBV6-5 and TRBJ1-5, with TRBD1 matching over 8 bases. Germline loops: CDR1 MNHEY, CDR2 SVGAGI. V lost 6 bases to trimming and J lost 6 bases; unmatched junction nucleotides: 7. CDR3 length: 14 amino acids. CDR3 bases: TGTGCCAGCAGGGACTCGGACAGGGCTCAGCCCCAGCATTTT. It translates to CASRDSDRAQPQHF.

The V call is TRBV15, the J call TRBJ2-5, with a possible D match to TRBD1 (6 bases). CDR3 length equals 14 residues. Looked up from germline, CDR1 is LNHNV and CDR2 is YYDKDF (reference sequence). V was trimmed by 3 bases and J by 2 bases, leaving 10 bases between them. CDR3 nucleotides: TGTGCCACCAGCAGCCACGGACAGCAAGAGACCCAGTACTTC. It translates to CATSSHGQQETQYF.

The CDR3 reads CAIWGQGTDTQYF. CDR3 DNA sequence: TGTGCCATCTGGGGACAGGGCACAGATACGCAGTATTTT. The V call is TRBV10-3, the J call TRBJ2-3; 8 nucleotides line up with TRBD1. Germline CDR1 is ENHRY and CDR2 is SYGVKD. The CDR3 extends over 13 amino acids. V lost 8 bases and J lost 1; bases outside the gene matches: 2.

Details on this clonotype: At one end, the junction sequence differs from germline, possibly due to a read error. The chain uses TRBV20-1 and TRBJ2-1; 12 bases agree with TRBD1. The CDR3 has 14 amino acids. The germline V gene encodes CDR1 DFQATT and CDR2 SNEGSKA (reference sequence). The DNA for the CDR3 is TGCAGTGCTGCCGGGACAGGGGGCTACAATGGGCAGTTCTTC. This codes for CSAAGTGGYNGQFF.

CDR3 sequence (DNA): TGCAGTGCCGTCCCCCGGCGACCAGAGACCCAGTACTTC. Translating it yields CSAVPRRPETQYF. The genes are TRBV20-1 and TRBJ2-5; D remains unclear. CDR1 is DFQATT and CDR2 is SNEGSKA in the germline V gene (reference sequence). The CDR3 runs to 13 residues. Trimming removed 6 bases at V and 4 bases at J, with 15 bases between.

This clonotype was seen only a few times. The CDR3 here is CASSRQGLVDNEQFF. CDR3 nucleotide sequence: TGTGCCAGCAGCCGGCAAGGACTAGTCGACAATGAGCAGTTCTTC. The chain couples TRBV7-3 to TRBJ2-1, with TRBD2 matching 7 bases. From germline, CDR1 is SGHTA and CDR2 FQGTGA. This CDR3 contains 15 residues. Trimming removed 5 bases from V and 5 bases from J; junction bases left unmatched: 9.

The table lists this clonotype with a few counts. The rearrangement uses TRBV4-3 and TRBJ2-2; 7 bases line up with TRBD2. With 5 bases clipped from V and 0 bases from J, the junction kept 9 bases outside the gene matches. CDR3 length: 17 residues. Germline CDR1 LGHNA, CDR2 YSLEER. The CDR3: CASSSMELAANTGELFF. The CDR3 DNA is TGCGCCAGCAGCTCCATGGAGCTAGCGGCGAACACCGGGGAGCTGTTTTTT.

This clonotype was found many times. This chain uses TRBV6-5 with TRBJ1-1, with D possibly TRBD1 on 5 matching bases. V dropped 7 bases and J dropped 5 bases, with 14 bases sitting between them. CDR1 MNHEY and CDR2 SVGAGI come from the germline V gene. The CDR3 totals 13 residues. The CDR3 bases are TGTGCCAGCACCTACGGGGGGGGGACTGAAGCTTTCTTT. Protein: CASTYGGGTEAFF.

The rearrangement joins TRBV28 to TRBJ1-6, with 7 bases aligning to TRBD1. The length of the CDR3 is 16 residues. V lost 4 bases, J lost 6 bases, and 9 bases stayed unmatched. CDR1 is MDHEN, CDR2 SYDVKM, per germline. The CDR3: CASSSAQGSINSPLHF. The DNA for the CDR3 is TGTGCCAGCAGTTCGGCACAGGGGAGTATTAATTCACCCCTCCACTTT.